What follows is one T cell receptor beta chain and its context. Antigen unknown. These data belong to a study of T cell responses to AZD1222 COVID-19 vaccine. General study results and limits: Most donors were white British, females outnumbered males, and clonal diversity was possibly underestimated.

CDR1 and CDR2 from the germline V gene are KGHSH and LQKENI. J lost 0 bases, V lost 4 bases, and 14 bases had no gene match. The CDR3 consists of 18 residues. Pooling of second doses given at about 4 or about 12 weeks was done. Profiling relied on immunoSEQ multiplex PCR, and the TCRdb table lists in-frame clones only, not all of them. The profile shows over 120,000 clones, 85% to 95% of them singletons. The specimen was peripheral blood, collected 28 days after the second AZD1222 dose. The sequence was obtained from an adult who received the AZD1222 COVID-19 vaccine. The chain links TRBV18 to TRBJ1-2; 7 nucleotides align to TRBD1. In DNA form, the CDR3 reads TGTGCCAGCTCACGCTCCGGGACAGCTATCCTAGCTAACTATGGCTACACCTTC. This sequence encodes CASSRSGTAILANYGYTF.